In its sample, the clone carrying this T cell receptor (beta chain) was seen many times. Its antigen is not known. The read finishes 3 residues shy of the CDR3 end, and the germline J gene is used to complete it. Sequencing used immunoSEQ multiplex PCR; TCRdb keeps in-frame clones, though not all of them. The sample contains tens of thousands of clones, none of them singletons. The data were taken from a study of T cell clonality in common variable immunodeficiency. Findings and caveats of the study: Fewer TCRbeta clones were shared among CVID subjects than controls. Fewer deletions and N-nucleotide insertions were reportedly seen in common variable immunodeficiency TCR beta sequences. TCRbeta clonality was increased in CVID versus healthy controls.

Donors gave roughly 4.5 to 9 ml heparinized peripheral whole blood. Trimming took 5 bases from V and 3 from J; bases not matched to a gene: 4. Per the germline V gene, CDR1 is LNHDA and CDR2 is SQIVND (reference sequence). CDR3 length: 14 residues. This clonotype was sampled from a person aged 18 to 75 in good health. The V call is TRBV19, the J call TRBJ2-1; 7 nucleotides match TRBD1. Sequences were obtained from peripheral blood mononuclear cells. The CDR3 sequence: CASSYRDSYNEQFF. Incomplete CDR3 DNA: TGTGCCAGTAGTTACCGGGACAGCTACAATGAG.